This is a list of T cell receptor beta chains from one sample in a study of shared clonotypes between healthy human individuals. Using immunoSEQ multiplex PCR, the repertoire was profiled, and TCRdb retains in-frame clones only, with some absent. The sample yields a few hundred thousand clones, roughly 95% seen once. The specimen sequenced was naive CD8+ T cells sorted from blood. The receptors shown here come from a woman in her twenties or thirties in good health. The conserved cysteine and the conserved F or W are not part of the CDR3 here. The order of the fields is CDR3 protein, J gene, V gene, clone size. Size is stated for part of the rows, as once, few or many counts, or as a class when the clone is expanded.

CDR3: ASSTAGTGINEQF; J: TRBJ2-1; V: TRBV27; size: .
CDR3: ASRLRTSGTHEQY; J: TRBJ2-7; V: TRBV7-2; size: .
CDR3: ASSIIAGNIHEQY; J: TRBJ2-7; V: TRBV19; size: once
CDR3: ASSLLAGMDNEQF; J: TRBJ2-1; V: TRBV7-2; size: .
CDR3: ASSAPEVINTEAF; J: TRBJ1-1; V: TRBV7-9; size: .
CDR3: ASSLGQGRQVQF; J: TRBJ2-1; V: TRBV27; size: .
CDR3: ASSLDRGNIQY; J: TRBJ2-4; V: TRBV5-4; size: .
CDR3: ASSLAGTSGSYIQY; J: TRBJ2-4; V: TRBV5-6; size: .
CDR3: ASSPSDNEQF; J: TRBJ2-1; V: TRBV28; size: .
CDR3: ASSFLAGGPYNEQF; J: TRBJ2-1; V: TRBV7-9; size: .
CDR3: ASSGSGRGTDTQY; J: TRBJ2-3; V: TRBV7-2; size: .
CDR3: ASSLGAGGSYEQY; J: TRBJ2-7; V: TRBV13; size: .
CDR3: AWSTFAYNEQF; J: TRBJ2-1; V: TRBV30; size: .
CDR3: AISEELLNEQF; J: TRBJ2-1; V: TRBV7-8; size: .
CDR3: ASSQSEGLAVSSYNKQF; J: TRBJ2-1; V: TRBV23-1; size: .
CDR3: ASSLPSGGETQY; J: TRBJ2-5; V: TRBV7-9; size: .
CDR3: ASSLEWGSPYEQY; J: TRBJ2-7; V: TRBV7-9; size: .
CDR3: SVRTRDSYGYT; J: TRBJ1-2; V: TRBV29-1; size: .
CDR3: ASSQNKGAGTYEQY; J: TRBJ2-7; V: TRBV7-9; size: .
CDR3: ASSSGHHEQY; J: TRBJ2-7; V: TRBV27; size: .
CDR3: ASTYMVGTEETQY; J: TRBJ2-5; V: TRBV28; size: once
CDR3: ASSLAGGGRVDEQF; J: TRBJ2-1; V: TRBV28; size: .
CDR3: ASSFRKGSEGRIEQY; J: TRBJ2-7; V: TRBV28; size: .
CDR3: ASSFPVTGRIEQF; J: TRBJ2-1; V: TRBV28; size: .
CDR3: ASSDRGKSSYEQY; J: TRBJ2-7; V: TRBV7-8; size: .
CDR3: ASSPKGGVGETQY; J: TRBJ2-5; V: TRBV7-8; size: .
CDR3: ASSEGQGAGETQY; J: TRBJ2-5; V: TRBV25-1; size: .
CDR3: ASSLAGTAYIYGYT; J: TRBJ1-2; V: TRBV5-4; size: .
CDR3: ASSTGLGGDEQY; J: TRBJ2-7; V: TRBV5-6; size: .
CDR3: ASRGDHYGYT; J: TRBJ1-2; V: TRBV4-1; size: few
CDR3: ASSEGQGHNYGYT; J: TRBJ1-2; V: TRBV9; size: .
CDR3: ASTPWGEGTSYEQY; J: TRBJ2-7; V: TRBV28; size: .
CDR3: ASSLTGGFAGELF; J: TRBJ2-2; V: TRBV5-6; size: once